This T cell receptor (beta chain) is drawn from a study of OX40 agonist ivuxolimab in advanced cancers. Data came from immunoSEQ multiplex PCR; TCRdb stores just in-frame clones and leaves some out. The data contain tens of thousands of clones, approximately 90% of them singletons. Germline-derived CDR1 and CDR2 are MRHNA and SNTAGT. The length of the CDR3 is 15 residues. V was clipped by 4 bases and J by 5 bases, with 17 bases between them. V is TRBV6-4 and J is TRBJ2-5; maybe TRBD2 (5 bases). The receptor's source is an adult with an advanced solid tumor such as melanoma, head and neck, liver or kidney cancer. The input for sequencing was CD4+ or CD8+ T cells sorted from blood, taken in a trial of the OX40 agonist ivuxolimab. The CDR3 loop reads CASSATDGRGETQYF. The CDR3 coding sequence is TGTGCCAGCAGTGCCACCGACGGACGGGGTGAGACCCAGTACTTC.